This T cell receptor (beta chain) was found in a study of PD-1 blockade in classical Hodgkin lymphoma. Using immunoSEQ multiplex PCR, the repertoire was profiled, and TCRdb retains in-frame clones only, with some absent. The data show about 110,000 clones, more than 70% seen once. The germline V and J ends were trimmed by 2 bases and 4 bases, with 9 bases remaining between them. CDR1 is MNHEY and CDR2 is SMNVEV in the germline V gene (reference sequence). This CDR3 is 14 amino acids long. Time point defined: cycle 4 day 1 (C4D1), after around six weeks of nivolumab. There was relapse after autologous stem cell transplantation in every patient, and there was variation in brentuximab vedotin exposure.

J is TRBJ1-5 and V is TRBV27; D unclear. This receptor was taken from a human donor with classical Hodgkin lymphoma. Source: peripheral blood mononuclear cells (PBMCs), taken before the fourth cycle of nivolumab. CDR3 DNA: TGTGCCAGCAGTTTAACCGGGAATAATCAGCCCCAGCATTTT. This encodes CASSLTGNNQPQHF.